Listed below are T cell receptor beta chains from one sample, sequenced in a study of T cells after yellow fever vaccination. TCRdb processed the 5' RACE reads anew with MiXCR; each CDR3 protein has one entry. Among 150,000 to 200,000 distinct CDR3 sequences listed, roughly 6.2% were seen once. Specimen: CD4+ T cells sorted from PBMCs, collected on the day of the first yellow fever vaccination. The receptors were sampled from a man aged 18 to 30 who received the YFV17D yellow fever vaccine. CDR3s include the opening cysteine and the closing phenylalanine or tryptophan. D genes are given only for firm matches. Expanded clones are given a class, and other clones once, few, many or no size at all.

CDR3 DNA: TGTGCCAGCAGTTTTTTGACTGGTAACAATGAGCAGTTCTTC
CDR3 protein: CASSFLTGNNEQFF
D gene: NA
clone size: many
J gene: TRBJ2-1
V gene: TRBV12-3/TRBV12-4

CDR3 DNA: TGTGCCAGCAGCCCCGGGTTTGGCAGCCCCTACGAGCAGTACTTC
CDR3 protein: CASSPGFGSPYEQYF
D gene: NA
clone size: many
J gene: TRBJ2-7
V gene: TRBV7-2

CDR3 DNA: TGTGCCAGCAGCTTAACCGGGACAGTCTACGAGCAGTACTTC
CDR3 protein: CASSLTGTVYEQYF
D gene: TRBD1
clone size: many
J gene: TRBJ2-7
V gene: TRBV7-2

CDR3 DNA: TGTGCAAGTCGCTTACAGGGACACACAGATACGCAGTATTTT
CDR3 protein: CASRLQGHTDTQYF
D gene: NA
clone size: NA
J gene: TRBJ2-3
V gene: TRBV12-2

CDR3 DNA: TGCGCCAGCAGCGGACTGTCCGGGGGGCACACTGAAGCTTTCTTT
CDR3 protein: CASSGLSGGHTEAFF
D gene: NA
clone size: many
J gene: TRBJ1-1
V gene: TRBV5-1

CDR3 DNA: TGTGCCAGCAGTTTAGACCGACAGGGTACTGATGAGCAGTTCTTC
CDR3 protein: CASSLDRQGTDEQFF
D gene: TRBD1
clone size: few
J gene: TRBJ2-1
V gene: TRBV12-3/TRBV12-4

CDR3 DNA: TGTGCCAGCAGTGAAACTAGCGGGGACTCCTACAATGAGCAGTTCTTC
CDR3 protein: CASSETSGDSYNEQFF
D gene: TRBD2
clone size: many
J gene: TRBJ2-1
V gene: TRBV12-3/TRBV12-4

CDR3 DNA: TGTGCCAGCAGTCAAGACACTCCGGGACAGGATGATGAGCAGTTCTTC
CDR3 protein: CASSQDTPGQDDEQFF
D gene: TRBD1
clone size: many
J gene: TRBJ2-1
V gene: TRBV2

CDR3 DNA: TGCGCCAGCAGCCAGGCATCCTACACAGATACGCAGTATTTT
CDR3 protein: CASSQASYTDTQYF
D gene: NA
clone size: few
J gene: TRBJ2-3
V gene: TRBV4-3

CDR3 DNA: TGTGCCAGCAGCCCGCACAGAGACACCGGGGAGCTGTTTTTT
CDR3 protein: CASSPHRDTGELFF
D gene: NA
clone size: NA
J gene: TRBJ2-2
V gene: TRBV3-1

CDR3 DNA: TGTGCCAGCAGTTTAGCGGGACAAAGCTATGGCTACACCTTC
CDR3 protein: CASSLAGQSYGYTF
D gene: NA
clone size: many
J gene: TRBJ1-2
V gene: TRBV28

CDR3 DNA: TGTGCCAGCAGCCCGCTCGGGCAGGGGAGCGGTGGCTACACCTTC
CDR3 protein: CASSPLGQGSGGYTF
D gene: NA
clone size: many
J gene: TRBJ1-2
V gene: TRBV7-9

CDR3 DNA: TGCAGTGCTAATTTCAGGGAGGACTATGGCTACACCTTC
CDR3 protein: CSANFREDYGYTF
D gene: NA
clone size: NA
J gene: TRBJ1-2
V gene: TRBV20-1

CDR3 DNA: TGTGCCAGCAGTGAAGGGGGTAGGACACCGGAGCCATTC
CDR3 protein: CASSEGGRTPEPF
D gene: NA
clone size: few
J gene: TRBJ1-2
V gene: TRBV6-1

CDR3 DNA: TGTGCCAGCCGTGGGGGAGTTAAGGAGACCCAGTACTTC
CDR3 protein: CASRGGVKETQYF
D gene: NA
clone size: NA
J gene: TRBJ2-5
V gene: TRBV5-4

CDR3 DNA: TGTGCCAGCAGCGGGGGACAGGAAGGTTCACCCCTCCACTTT
CDR3 protein: CASSGGQEGSPLHF
D gene: TRBD1
clone size: many
J gene: TRBJ1-6
V gene: TRBV7-9

CDR3 DNA: TGCAGCGTTCAGGGTGAAAATCAGCCCCAGCATTTT
CDR3 protein: CSVQGENQPQHF
D gene: NA
clone size: many
J gene: TRBJ1-5
V gene: TRBV29-1

CDR3 DNA: TGTGCCTGGAGTCAGATGAACACTGAAGCTTTCTTT
CDR3 protein: CAWSQMNTEAFF
D gene: NA
clone size: NA
J gene: TRBJ1-1
V gene: TRBV30

CDR3 DNA: TGTGCCAGCTATTCTACGTCCGGGGGCAATGAGCAGTTCTTC
CDR3 protein: CASYSTSGGNEQFF
D gene: NA
clone size: many
J gene: TRBJ2-1
V gene: TRBV28

CDR3 DNA: TGTGCCAGCAGTTACGCCACCCTTCAGGATACGCAGTATTTT
CDR3 protein: CASSYATLQDTQYF
D gene: NA
clone size: NA
J gene: TRBJ2-3
V gene: TRBV6-5

CDR3 DNA: TGTGCCAGTAGCCCTTCCGGGACAGCAGGGGAGACCCAGTACTTC
CDR3 protein: CASSPSGTAGETQYF
D gene: TRBD1
clone size: NA
J gene: TRBJ2-5
V gene: TRBV19

CDR3 DNA: TGTGCCAGCAGTACCCAAGCCACGGGGCCGCGACCTTATGGCTACACCTTC
CDR3 protein: CASSTQATGPRPYGYTF
D gene: NA
clone size: few
J gene: TRBJ1-2
V gene: TRBV6-5

CDR3 DNA: TGTGCCACCAGTGATTTGGCCTCGGATACGCAGTATTTT
CDR3 protein: CATSDLASDTQYF
D gene: NA
clone size: few
J gene: TRBJ2-3
V gene: TRBV24-1

CDR3 DNA: TGTGCCAGCGTGGGCGGCTATGGCTACACCTTC
CDR3 protein: CASVGGYGYTF
D gene: NA
clone size: NA
J gene: TRBJ1-2
V gene: TRBV2

CDR3 DNA: TGTGCCAGTAAAAGAGGGACTGAAGCTTTCTTT
CDR3 protein: CASKRGTEAFF
D gene: NA
clone size: many
J gene: TRBJ1-1
V gene: TRBV25-1

CDR3 DNA: TGTGCCAGCAGCCTAGCTGGGGCCAACGTCCTGACTTTC
CDR3 protein: CASSLAGANVLTF
D gene: NA
clone size: many
J gene: TRBJ2-6
V gene: TRBV6-1

CDR3 DNA: TGTGCCAGCAGTCTGACAGACTATAATTCACCCCTCCACTTT
CDR3 protein: CASSLTDYNSPLHF
D gene: NA
clone size: many
J gene: TRBJ1-6
V gene: TRBV12-3/TRBV12-4

CDR3 DNA: TGTGCCAGCTTCACTTACACCGGGGAGCTGTTTTTT
CDR3 protein: CASFTYTGELFF
D gene: NA
clone size: many
J gene: TRBJ2-2
V gene: TRBV18

CDR3 DNA: TGTGCCAGCAGCCACAGGGTTGAGAGAACTGAAGCTTTCTTT
CDR3 protein: CASSHRVERTEAFF
D gene: NA
clone size: few
J gene: TRBJ1-1
V gene: TRBV7-8

CDR3 DNA: TGCGCCAGCAGCTTACTAGCTGGGACAGATACGCAGTATTTT
CDR3 protein: CASSLLAGTDTQYF
D gene: NA
clone size: many
J gene: TRBJ2-3
V gene: TRBV5-1

CDR3 DNA: TGTGCCAGCAGTATTCAGACAGGGGCCTCCTCTGGAAACACCATATATTTT
CDR3 protein: CASSIQTGASSGNTIYF
D gene: TRBD1
clone size: NA
J gene: TRBJ1-3
V gene: TRBV7-2

CDR3 DNA: TGCGCCAGCAGCCCGCCCGGACGGGCCTATGGCTACACCTTC
CDR3 protein: CASSPPGRAYGYTF
D gene: NA
clone size: NA
J gene: TRBJ1-2
V gene: TRBV5-1

CDR3 DNA: TGTGCCAGCAGTTTCGACAGGCAAGAGACCCAGTACTTC
CDR3 protein: CASSFDRQETQYF
D gene: NA
clone size: many
J gene: TRBJ2-5
V gene: TRBV12-3/TRBV12-4

CDR3 DNA: TGTGCCACCCAGGTAGGGGAGCGGGGACTCTACAATGAGCAGTTCTTC
CDR3 protein: CATQVGERGLYNEQFF
D gene: TRBD2
clone size: many
J gene: TRBJ2-1
V gene: TRBV10-3

CDR3 DNA: TGCGGACAGGGGAGTTATAGCAATCAGCCCCAGCATTTT
CDR3 protein: CGQGSYSNQPQHF
D gene: TRBD1
clone size: NA
J gene: TRBJ1-5
V gene: TRBV20-1

CDR3 DNA: TGTGCCAGCAGCCCGACCGGGACAGGAGAAGAGACCCAGTACTTC
CDR3 protein: CASSPTGTGEETQYF
D gene: TRBD1
clone size: NA
J gene: TRBJ2-5
V gene: TRBV4-2

CDR3 DNA: TGCGCCAGCAGCGCCGGGACGCTGAACACTGAAGCTTTCTTT
CDR3 protein: CASSAGTLNTEAFF
D gene: NA
clone size: NA
J gene: TRBJ1-1
V gene: TRBV5-1

CDR3 DNA: TGTGCCAGCCGAAAGGCCGGAGATACGCAGTATTTT
CDR3 protein: CASRKAGDTQYF
D gene: NA
clone size: few
J gene: TRBJ2-3
V gene: TRBV6-5

CDR3 DNA: TGTGCCAGCAGCGCCGGACAGGCCAGGAGTACGCAGTATTTT
CDR3 protein: CASSAGQARSTQYF
D gene: TRBD1
clone size: NA
J gene: TRBJ2-3
V gene: TRBV7-6

CDR3 DNA: TGTGCCAGCAGTTTTGGCAATTTAGCCAAAAACATTCAGTACTTC
CDR3 protein: CASSFGNLAKNIQYF
D gene: NA
clone size: many
J gene: TRBJ2-4
V gene: TRBV28

CDR3 DNA: TGTGCCAGCAGCGCGGGACAGGATAATTCACCCCTCCACTTT
CDR3 protein: CASSAGQDNSPLHF
D gene: TRBD1
clone size: NA
J gene: TRBJ1-6
V gene: TRBV9

CDR3 DNA: TGCGCCAGCAGCTTGCAGCTCACATACAATGAGCAGTTCTTC
CDR3 protein: CASSLQLTYNEQFF
D gene: NA
clone size: many
J gene: TRBJ2-1
V gene: TRBV5-1